This is a list of T cell receptor beta chains from one sample in a study of blood T cell repertoires in COVID-19. TCRdb's copy holds only in-frame clones and misses some; the assay was immunoSEQ multiplex PCR. The table has about 55,000 clones, around 67% seen once. The specimen sequenced was peripheral blood. Receptors were obtained from a woman aged 65 to 85 with acute or convalescent COVID-19. Each CDR3 is given with its conserved first and last residue.

>TRBV15|TRBJ1-2
CATSRDRTGIGYTF
>TRBV10-3|TRBJ1-3
CAINPTGIGNTIYF
>TRBV2|TRBJ2-5
CASRSTSGGAVTQYF
>TRBV30|TRBJ1-3
CAWSSGGNTIYF
>TRBV16|TRBJ2-7
CASSQSAAGYEQYF
>TRBV20-1|TRBJ1-4
CSASGGSFEKLFF
>TRBV9|TRBJ1-2
CASSPGGSANYGYTF
>TRBV21-1|TRBJ1-2
CASSPETRTGFGTF
>TRBV2|TRBJ1-2
CASSVEVRYGYTF
>TRBV6-5|TRBJ2-1
CASSYSGHWINEQFF
>TRBV5-1|TRBJ1-3
CASSLGPERNTIYF
>TRBV19|TRBJ2-3
CASSAADGGDTQYF
>TRBV4-1|TRBJ1-2
CASSQGSALNYGYTF
>TRBV9|TRBJ1-3
CASSVESAGNTIYF
>TRBV5-1|TRBJ1-1
CASYIDRVTNTEAFF
>TRBV10-1|TRBJ1-1
CASSAGARGMNTEAFF
>TRBV12-5|TRBJ1-2
CASGWGELSNYGYTF
>TRBV7-9|TRBJ1-1
CASSGRLGQGGGEAFF
>TRBV5-4|TRBJ2-2
CASSPDRPRNTGELFF
>TRBV11-2|TRBJ2-5
CASSRGGVVQETQYF
>TRBV7-8|TRBJ1-2
CASSLTPGQGVYGYTF
>TRBV19|TRBJ2-7
CASSIRVQGPYEQYF
>TRBV5-1|TRBJ1-2
CASSLTGQGATIGYTF
>TRBV7-2|TRBJ2-7
CASSLAWTSGSYEQYF
>TRBV7-8|TRBJ2-3
CASSPGLAARQRTDTQYF
>TRBV5-1|TRBJ1-2
CASSLGGQGQDGYTF
>TRBV11-3|TRBJ1-3
CASSFPPGNSGNTIYF